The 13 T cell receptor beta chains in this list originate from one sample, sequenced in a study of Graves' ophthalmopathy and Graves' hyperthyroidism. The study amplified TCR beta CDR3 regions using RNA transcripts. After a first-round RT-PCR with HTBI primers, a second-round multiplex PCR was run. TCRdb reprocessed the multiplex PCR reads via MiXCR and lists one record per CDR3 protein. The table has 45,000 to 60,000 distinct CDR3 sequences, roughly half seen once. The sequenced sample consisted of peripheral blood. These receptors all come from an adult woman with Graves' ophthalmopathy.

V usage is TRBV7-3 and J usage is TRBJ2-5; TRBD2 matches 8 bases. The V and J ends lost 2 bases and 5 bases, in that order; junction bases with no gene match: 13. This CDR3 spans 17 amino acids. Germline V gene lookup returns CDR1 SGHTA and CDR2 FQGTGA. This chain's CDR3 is CASSLWMGTPGGETQYF. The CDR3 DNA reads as TGTGCCAGCAGCTTATGGATGGGGACGCCGGGAGGGGAGACCCAGTACTTC.

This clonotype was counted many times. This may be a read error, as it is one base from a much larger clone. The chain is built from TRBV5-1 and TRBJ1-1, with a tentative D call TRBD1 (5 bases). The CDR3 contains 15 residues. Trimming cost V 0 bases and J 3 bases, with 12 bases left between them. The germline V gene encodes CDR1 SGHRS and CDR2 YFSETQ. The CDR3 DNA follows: TGCGCCAGCAGCTTGGGGCATGGGGGAGACACTGAAGCTTTCTTT. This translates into CASSLGHGGDTEAFF.

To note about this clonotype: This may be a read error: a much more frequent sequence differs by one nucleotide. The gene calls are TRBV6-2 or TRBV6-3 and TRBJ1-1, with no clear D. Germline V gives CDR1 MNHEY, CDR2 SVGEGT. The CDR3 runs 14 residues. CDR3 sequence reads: CGSSYLAGNTEAFF. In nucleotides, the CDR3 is TGTGGCAGCAGTTACTTGGCAGGGAACACTGAAGCTTTCTTT.

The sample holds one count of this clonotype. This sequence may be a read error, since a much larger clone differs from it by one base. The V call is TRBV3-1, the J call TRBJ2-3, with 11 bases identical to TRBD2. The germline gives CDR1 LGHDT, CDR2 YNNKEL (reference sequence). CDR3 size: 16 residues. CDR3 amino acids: CAGSPSSPSGRDTQYF. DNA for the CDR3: TGTGCCGGCAGCCCGTCCTCACCTAGCGGGAGGGATACGCAGTATTTT.

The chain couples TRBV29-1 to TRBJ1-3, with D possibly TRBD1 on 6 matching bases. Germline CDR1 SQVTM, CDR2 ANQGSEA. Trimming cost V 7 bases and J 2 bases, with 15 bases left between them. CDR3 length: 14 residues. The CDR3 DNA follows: TGCAGCGGGAAGGGTCCAGGGGCTGGAAACACCATATATTTT. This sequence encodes CSGKGPGAGNTIYF.

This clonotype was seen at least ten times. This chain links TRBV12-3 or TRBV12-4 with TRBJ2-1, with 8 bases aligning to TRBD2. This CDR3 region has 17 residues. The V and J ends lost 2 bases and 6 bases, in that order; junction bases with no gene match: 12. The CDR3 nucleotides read TGTGCCAGCAGTTTATGGGCGGGAGGCCAAACTTTCAATGAGCAGTTCTTC. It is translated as CASSLWAGGQTFNEQFF.

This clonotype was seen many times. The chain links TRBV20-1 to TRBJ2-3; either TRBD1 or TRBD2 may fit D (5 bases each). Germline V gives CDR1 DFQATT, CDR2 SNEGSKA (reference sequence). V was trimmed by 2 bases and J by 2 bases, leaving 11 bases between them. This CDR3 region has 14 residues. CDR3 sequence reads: CSARIRGSTDTQYF. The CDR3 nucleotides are TGCAGTGCTAGAATTCGGGGCTCCACAGATACGCAGTATTTT.

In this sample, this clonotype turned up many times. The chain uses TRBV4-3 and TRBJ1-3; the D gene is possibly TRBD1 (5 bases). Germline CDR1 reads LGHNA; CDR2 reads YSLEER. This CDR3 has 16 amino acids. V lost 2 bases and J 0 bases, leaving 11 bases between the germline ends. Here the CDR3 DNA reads TGCGCCAGCAGCCAATCGGGGGGGTTCTCTGGAAACACCATATATTTT. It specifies CASSQSGGFSGNTIYF.

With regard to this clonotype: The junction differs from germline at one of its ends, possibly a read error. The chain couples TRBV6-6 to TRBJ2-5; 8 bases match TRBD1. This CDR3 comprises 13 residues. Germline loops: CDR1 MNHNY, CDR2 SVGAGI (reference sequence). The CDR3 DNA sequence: TGCGCCAGCAGTCCAGGGGGCTTGGCGACCCAGTACTTC. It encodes CASSPGGLATQYF.

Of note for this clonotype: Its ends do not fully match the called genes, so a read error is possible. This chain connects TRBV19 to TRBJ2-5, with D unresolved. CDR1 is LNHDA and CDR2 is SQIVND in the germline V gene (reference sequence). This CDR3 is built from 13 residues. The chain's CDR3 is CTSSPDAAGAQYF. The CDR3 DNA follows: TGTACCAGTAGCCCGGACGCGGCAGGAGCCCAGTACTTC.

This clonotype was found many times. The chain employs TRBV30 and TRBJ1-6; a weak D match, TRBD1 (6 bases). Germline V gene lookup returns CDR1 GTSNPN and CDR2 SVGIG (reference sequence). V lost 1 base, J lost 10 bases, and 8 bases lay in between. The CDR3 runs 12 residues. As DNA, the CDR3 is TGTGCCTGGAGTGGTCAGGGGTCACCCCTCCACTTT. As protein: CAWSGQGSPLHF.

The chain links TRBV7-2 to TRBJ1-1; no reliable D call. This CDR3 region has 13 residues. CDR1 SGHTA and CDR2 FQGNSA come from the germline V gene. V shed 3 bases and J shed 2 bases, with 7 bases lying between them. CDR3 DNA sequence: TGTGCCAGCAGCTTTCCGCTCAACACTGAAGCTTTCTTT. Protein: CASSFPLNTEAFF.

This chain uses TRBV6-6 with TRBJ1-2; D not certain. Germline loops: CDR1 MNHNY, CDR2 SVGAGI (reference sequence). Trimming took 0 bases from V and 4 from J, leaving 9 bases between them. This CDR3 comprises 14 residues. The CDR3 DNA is TGTGCCAGCAGTTACTCGGGCCTGGGCTATGGCTACACCTTC. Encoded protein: CASSYSGLGYGYTF.